These 28 T cell receptor beta chains were sequenced from one sample in a study of graft-versus-host responses after intestinal transplantation. No antigen is known for these receptors. The data were produced by immunoSEQ multiplex PCR, yet TCRdb's version contains in-frame clones alone and is incomplete. The table lists 80,000 to 90,000 clones, around 90% of them singletons. This specimen was unstimulated CD4+ T cells sorted from spleen or lymph node cells, taken before intestinal transplant. The source is a human donor who received an intestinal transplant.

V usage is TRBV19 and J usage is TRBJ1-1; TRBD1 agrees at 11 bases. Germline values: CDR1 LNHDA, CDR2 SQIVND (reference sequence). Unmatched junction bases numbered 5, after V lost 3 bases and J lost 11 bases. This CDR3 spans 13 amino acids. Here the CDR3 reads CASSIGQGARAFF. CDR3 sequence (DNA): TGTGCCAGTAGTATTGGACAGGGGGCTCGGGCTTTCTTT.

V and J are TRBV9 and TRBJ2-7; D unresolved. The CDR3 totals 15 residues. CDR1 is SGDLS and CDR2 is YYNGEE in the germline V gene. The V end lost 1 base, the J end lost 3 bases, and 14 bases lay between the germline ends. The CDR3 here is CASSVNPTHNYEQYF. The CDR3 nucleotides read TGTGCCAGCAGCGTAAATCCCACCCACAACTACGAGCAGTACTTC.

This clone was seen only once. The gene calls are TRBV4-1 and TRBJ2-1; perhaps TRBD1 as D (6 bases). V was cut by 0 bases and J by 7 bases, with 16 bases left in between. Per germline, CDR1 MGHRA and CDR2 YSYEKL. The CDR3 covers 16 residues. CDR3 sequence reads: CASSQDGGPKVNEQFF. Written as DNA, the CDR3 is TGCGCCAGCAGCCAAGATGGGGGCCCTAAGGTTAATGAGCAGTTCTTC.

This chain joins TRBV6-5 and TRBJ2-1; TRBD2 matches 7 bases. The ends lost 7 bases at V and 4 bases at J; junction bases unmatched: 7. The germline V gene encodes CDR1 MNHEY and CDR2 SVGAGI. The CDR3 has 14 residues. DNA of the CDR3: TGTGCCAGCACCCGACTAGCCCCTTACAATGAGCAGTTCTTC. This gives the protein CASTRLAPYNEQFF.

The rearrangement links TRBV2 to TRBJ2-7; perhaps TRBD2 as D (6 bases). The CDR3 consists of 14 residues. V dropped 9 bases and J dropped 9 bases, with 24 bases sitting between them. Germline V CDR1 and CDR2: SNHLY, FYNNEI. Here the CDR3 reads CASNNPGLLGAQYF. The CDR3 region has the DNA TGTGCCAGTAATAACCCGGGACTCCTAGGGGCGCAGTACTTC.

This chain's CDR3 is CASSPEGQGARELFF. The CDR3 region has the DNA TGTGCCAGCAGTCCTGAGGGACAGGGGGCCAGGGAGCTGTTTTTT. This chain uses TRBV27 with TRBJ2-2; 12 bases agree with TRBD1. Trimming removed 5 bases from V and 9 bases from J; junction bases left unmatched: 7. There are 15 residues in the CDR3. From germline, CDR1 is MNHEY and CDR2 SMNVEV (reference sequence).

The genes are TRBV20-1 and TRBJ1-1; D might be TRBD1 (6 bases). The V and J ends lost 6 bases and 5 bases respectively, with 10 bases between them. CDR1 is DFQATT, CDR2 SNEGSKA, per germline (reference sequence). The length of the CDR3 is 11 residues. The CDR3 loop reads CSAPRGTEAFF. In nucleotides, the CDR3 is TGCAGTGCGCCGAGGGGGACTGAAGCTTTCTTT.

The DNA of the CDR3 is TGCGCCAGCAGTTATACAGGGGAGGGCTACACCTTC. It codes for CASSYTGEGYTF. This chain uses TRBV5-1 with TRBJ1-2; 7 bases match TRBD1. Losses at the gene ends were 5 bases for V and 8 bases for J; bases not matched to a gene: 6. Germline lookup yields CDR1 SGHRS and CDR2 YFSETQ. The CDR3 spans 12 residues.

This chain links TRBV10-3 with TRBJ1-6; D is possibly TRBD1 (6 bases). In germline, CDR1 is ENHRY, CDR2 SYGVKD. The V end lost 4 bases, the J end lost 4 bases, and 11 bases lay between the germline ends. The CDR3 has 15 residues. The CDR3 nucleotides read TGTGCCATCAGTGTTGGACAGACATATAATTCACCCCTCCACTTT. It codes for CAISVGQTYNSPLHF.

The chain has TRBV6-5 and TRBJ1-6, with 7 bases lining up with TRBD1. Germline V lookup: CDR1 MNHEY, CDR2 SVGAGI. V dropped 2 bases and J dropped 5; count of bases not matched to a gene: 6. This CDR3 has 16 residues. CDR3 sequence reads: CASSYGGGQDNSPLHF. CDR3 bases: TGTGCCAGCAGTTACGGTGGTGGACAGGATAATTCACCCCTCCACTTT.

The rearrangement links TRBV29-1 to TRBJ1-2; 8 nucleotides align to TRBD1. Germline CDR1 reads SQVTM; CDR2 reads ANQGSEA. The CDR3 is 16 residues long. V lost 4 bases to trimming and J lost 2 bases; unmatched junction nucleotides: 12. The CDR3 sequence: CSVVVSGQGRNYGYTF. CDR3 nucleotide sequence: TGCAGCGTTGTCGTTTCCGGACAGGGCAGGAACTATGGCTACACCTTC.

V and J are TRBV5-4 and TRBJ1-1; D remains unclear. Germline CDR1 SGHNT, CDR2 YYREEE (reference sequence). Trimming shortened V by 4 bases and J by 11 bases, and 21 bases separated the two germline ends. The CDR3 is 14 amino acids. In DNA, the CDR3 is TGTGCCAGCAGCCCCCAGGCCTCGACCTACCAGGCTTTCTTT. Translation: CASSPQASTYQAFF. The full variable domain, rest sourced from reference TRBV5-4 and TRBJ1-1, is ETGVTQSPTHLIKTRGQQVTLRCSSQSGHNTVSWYQQALGQGPQFIFQYYREEENGRGNFPPRFSGLQFPNYSSELNVNALELDDSALYLCASSPQASTYQAFFGQGTRLTVV.

The chain has TRBV7-9 and TRBJ2-2; TRBD1 agrees at 8 bases. V shed 5 bases and J 5 bases; nucleotides not matched to a gene: 7. The length of the CDR3 is 15 residues. Germline-derived CDR1 and CDR2 are SEHNR and FQNEAQ (reference sequence). The DNA of the CDR3 is TGTGCCAGCAGCGAGGACAGGGCGGATACCGGGGAGCTGTTTTTT. Its protein is CASSEDRADTGELFF.

J is TRBJ1-6 and V is TRBV27; unclear D gene. CDR1 is MNHEY, CDR2 SMNVEV, per germline (reference sequence). The CDR3 has 14 residues. V was clipped by 2 bases and J by 7 bases, with 9 bases between them. This CDR3 is CASSLLGRNSPLHF. In nucleotides, the CDR3 is TGTGCCAGCAGTTTACTGGGCAGGAATTCACCCCTCCACTTT.

The chain combines TRBV2 with TRBJ1-2; D possibly corresponds to TRBD1 (5 bases). The CDR3 spans 12 residues. Between the trimmed V and J ends, which lost 6 bases and 7 bases, there was a span of 12 bases. Germline V gene lookup returns CDR1 SNHLY and CDR2 FYNNEI. The CDR3 nucleotides are TGTGCCAGCAGAGCAACAGGAGTTGGCTACACCTTC. Protein: CASRATGVGYTF.

This clone was seen only once. The chain employs TRBV27 and TRBJ1-4; D may be TRBD1 (5 bases). Trimming stripped 2 bases from V and 2 bases from J, with 12 bases between. Germline CDR1 is MNHEY and CDR2 is SMNVEV (reference sequence). The CDR3 extends over 16 amino acids. The chain's CDR3 is CASSLPRAATNEKLFF. The CDR3 DNA reads as TGTGCCAGCAGTTTACCCAGGGCGGCGACTAATGAAAAACTGTTTTTT. Filled out from reference TRBV27 and TRBJ1-4, the complete variable domain reads EAQVTQNPRYLITVTGKKLTVTCSQNMNHEYMSWYRQDPGLGLRQIYYSMNVEVTDKGDVPEGYKVSRKEKRNFPLILESPSPNQTSLYFCASSLPRAATNEKLFFGSGTQLSVL.

This chain joins TRBV18 and TRBJ1-1; D gene unclear. Germline V gene data show CDR1 as KGHSH and CDR2 as LQKENI. The CDR3 is 13 amino acids. The germline V and J ends were trimmed by 8 bases and 0 bases, with 10 bases remaining between them. CDR3 in DNA: TGTGCCAGCGCGACCGGGGTGAACACTGAAGCTTTCTTT. It encodes CASATGVNTEAFF.

CDR3 loop: CASSPGQEGVNEKLFF. The CDR3 coding sequence is TGTGCCAGCAGCCCGGGACAGGAAGGGGTTAATGAAAAACTGTTTTTT. The chain employs TRBV5-5 and TRBJ1-4, with TRBD1 matching over 8 bases. J gave up 4 bases and V 4 bases, and 9 bases lay outside the gene matches. This CDR3 spans 16 amino acids. Germline CDR1 reads SGHKS; CDR2 reads YYEKEE (reference sequence). Full variable domain (outside the CDR3, taken from reference TRBV5-5 and TRBJ1-4): DAGVTQSPTHLIKTRGQQVTLRCSPISGHKSVSWYQQVLGQGPQFIFQYYEKEERGRGNFPDRFSARQFPNYSSELNVNALLLGDSALYLCASSPGQEGVNEKLFFGSGTQLSVL.

This clone was seen only once. J is TRBJ2-1 and V is TRBV5-1; 8 nucleotides agree with TRBD1. V gave up 4 bases and J gave up 3 bases; unmatched junction bases: 9. In germline, CDR1 is SGHRS, CDR2 YFSETQ. This CDR3 has 16 amino acids. The CDR3 nucleotides read TGCGCCAGCAGCCGGCCCGGGACAGGAGACTACAATGAGCAGTTCTTC. It is translated as CASSRPGTGDYNEQFF.

The rearrangement links TRBV2 to TRBJ2-7; TRBD2 matches 9 bases. In germline, CDR1 is SNHLY, CDR2 FYNNEI. The CDR3 is 15 residues long. V lost 6 bases and J lost 1; bases outside the gene matches: 7. The CDR3 DNA reads as TGTGCCAGCAGCAAGAATAGCGGGGGTTCCTACGAGCAGTACTTC. Translating it yields CASSKNSGGSYEQYF.

This chain links TRBV19 with TRBJ2-6; TRBD1 might be the D (5 bases). V lost 7 bases, J lost 0 bases, and 19 bases lay in between. This CDR3 has 18 amino acids. Germline-derived CDR1 and CDR2 are LNHDA and SQIVND (reference sequence). The CDR3 here is CASTLAGQTISGANVLTF. For the CDR3, the DNA is TGTGCCAGTACCTTAGCCGGACAAACTATCTCTGGGGCCAACGTCCTGACTTTC.

The chain joins TRBV2 to TRBJ1-2, with D maybe TRBD1 (6 bases). The germline gives CDR1 SNHLY, CDR2 FYNNEI. The germline V and J ends were trimmed by 9 bases and 6 bases, with 20 bases remaining between them. The CDR3 extends over 14 amino acids. The DNA of the CDR3 is TGTGCCAGTAGTACAGGGCCGAACCCAAATGGCTACACCTTC. Translated: CASSTGPNPNGYTF.

V and J are TRBV5-8 and TRBJ1-1; TRBD1 might be the D (5 bases). Germline V gives CDR1 SGHTS, CDR2 YDEGEE. Between the trimmed V and J ends, which lost 5 bases and 0 bases, there was a span of 14 bases. The CDR3 consists of 15 residues. The CDR3 DNA is TGTGCCAGCAGGCAGGGAATTTGGGTGAACACTGAAGCTTTCTTT. Its translation is CASRQGIWVNTEAFF.

The chain uses TRBV6-5 and TRBJ2-7, with a weak D call TRBD2 (5 bases). Trimming took off 0 bases at V and 2 bases at J, with 11 bases between the two ends. This CDR3 is built from 15 residues. Germline CDR1 and CDR2: MNHEY and SVGAGI. In DNA form, the CDR3 reads TGTGCCAGCAGTTACTCCGCTCCCGGGGCCTACGAGCAGTACTTC. Translation gives CASSYSAPGAYEQYF.

The CDR3 reads CARGGLGGEQFF. The CDR3 nucleotides are TGTGCCAGGGGGGGGTTGGGGGGTGAGCAGTTCTTC. This rearrangement joins TRBV2 to TRBJ2-1; 7 nucleotides line up with TRBD2. V was pared by 9 bases and J by 9 bases, with 8 bases of the junction left unmatched. The CDR3 runs 12 residues. Germline assignment: CDR1 SNHLY and CDR2 FYNNEI.

The chain couples TRBV29-1 to TRBJ2-5, with D perhaps matching TRBD1 (6 bases). V was pared by 4 bases and J by 6 bases, with 12 bases between. Germline-derived CDR1 and CDR2 are SQVTM and ANQGSEA. This CDR3 spans 12 amino acids. The CDR3 spells CSVGQGLKTQYF. For the CDR3, the DNA is TGCAGCGTTGGGCAGGGGTTGAAGACCCAGTACTTC.

This clone came up once. The J gene is TRBJ1-5, the V gene TRBV25-1; D may be TRBD1 (5 bases). CDR3 length: 15 amino acids. Trimming took off 5 bases at V and 5 bases at J, with 16 bases between the two ends. CDR1 MGHDK and CDR2 SYGVNS come from the germline V gene. The CDR3 sequence: CASSPPRGEHQPQHF. The DNA of the CDR3 is TGTGCCAGCAGTCCACCCCGGGGGGAACATCAGCCCCAGCATTTT.

The V and J genes are TRBV2 and TRBJ1-1; 8 nucleotides agree with TRBD1. The J segment lost 4 bases and the V segment lost 4 bases, leaving 5 bases of the junction unmatched. The CDR3 consists of 14 residues. Germline V gene lookup returns CDR1 SNHLY and CDR2 FYNNEI. Here the CDR3 DNA reads TGTGCCAGCAGTGCTTTGGACAGGGTCACTGAAGCTTTCTTT. Translating gives CASSALDRVTEAFF.